What follows are 27 T cell receptor beta chains derived from one specimen sequenced in a study of OX40 agonist ivuxolimab in advanced cancers. Some clones are missing from TCRdb's copy, which holds only in-frame ones; the method was immunoSEQ multiplex PCR. Of roughly 23,000 clones in the sample, roughly 81% were seen once. The sample was CD4+ or CD8+ T cells sorted from blood, taken in a trial of the OX40 agonist ivuxolimab. All receptors come from an adult with an advanced solid tumor such as melanoma, head and neck, liver or kidney cancer.

The rearrangement joins TRBV5-4 to TRBJ2-7, with 12 bases matching TRBD2. V dropped 4 bases and J dropped 4; count of bases not matched to a gene: 6. CDR1 is SGHNT, CDR2 YYREEE, per germline (reference sequence). The CDR3 has 15 amino acids. The CDR3 reads CASSPSGGGLYEQYF. CDR3 sequence (DNA): TGTGCCAGCAGCCCTAGCGGGGGGGGGCTTTACGAGCAGTACTTC.

This chain links TRBV4-1 with TRBJ2-3; 8 positions match TRBD1. Germline CDR1 reads MGHRA; CDR2 reads YSYEKL. V was clipped by 0 bases and J by 4 bases; unmatched bases: 9. This CDR3 spans 17 amino acids. The CDR3: CASSQDVRTGFPDTQYF. DNA for the CDR3: TGCGCCAGCAGCCAAGATGTCAGGACAGGGTTCCCAGATACGCAGTATTTT.

The chain links TRBV2 to TRBJ2-7; 7 bases map to TRBD1. CDR3 length: 15 residues. Germline-derived CDR1 and CDR2 are SNHLY and FYNNEI. V dropped 3 bases and J dropped 3; count of bases not matched to a gene: 8. CDR3 residues: CASSEVTGVNYEQYF. Here the CDR3 DNA reads TGTGCCAGCAGTGAGGTTACAGGGGTGAACTACGAGCAGTACTTC.

CDR3 nucleotide sequence: TGTGCCAGCAGCTTGGGGCGGACAGGGGGATTCACTGAAGCTTTCTTT. Translating it yields CASSLGRTGGFTEAFF. The chain employs TRBV11-2 and TRBJ1-1; 10 nucleotides match TRBD1. V lost 3 bases and J lost 4; bases outside the gene matches: 8. The CDR3 runs to 16 residues. Looked up from germline, CDR1 is SGHAT and CDR2 is FQNNGV.

The chain recombines TRBV4-1 with TRBJ1-2; D may be TRBD1 (6 bases). The germline V gene has CDR1 MGHRA and CDR2 YSYEKL. The V and J ends lost 4 bases and 4 bases respectively, with 13 bases between them. CDR3 length: 14 amino acids. The CDR3, as DNA: TGCGCCAGCAGCCCCTCCGGGACAACCTATGGCTACACCTTC. Protein product: CASSPSGTTYGYTF.

This clone was observed once. The V gene is TRBV4-1, the J gene TRBJ2-7, with 7 bases identical to TRBD1. CDR1 is MGHRA, CDR2 YSYEKL, per germline. V shed 3 bases and J 2 bases; nucleotides not matched to a gene: 7. CDR3 length: 15 amino acids. CDR3 nucleotides: TGCGCCAGCAGCCACTCAACAGGGGAAACCTACGAGCAGTACTTC. Translating it yields CASSHSTGETYEQYF.

The chain combines TRBV6-5 with TRBJ2-7; 8 nucleotides line up with TRBD2. This CDR3 is built from 14 residues. J was trimmed by 7 bases and V by 4 bases; bases with no gene match: 9. Germline V gene data show CDR1 as MNHEY and CDR2 as SVGAGI. The CDR3 DNA follows: TGTGCCAGCAGTTGGGGCGGGGGGCTAAGGGAGCAGTACTTC. Amino acids: CASSWGGGLREQYF.

The rearrangement uses TRBV10-1 and TRBJ2-6; 8 bases match TRBD2. Germline loops: CDR1 WNHNN, CDR2 SYGVQD (reference sequence). Trimming removed 5 bases from V and 3 bases from J; junction bases left unmatched: 12. CDR3 size: 18 residues. This chain's CDR3 is CASSNTGGLTSGANVLTF. The CDR3 bases are TGCGCCAGCAGTAATACGGGGGGGCTAACGAGTGGGGCCAACGTCCTGACTTTC.

The genes are TRBV7-9 and TRBJ1-1; TRBD1 agrees at 8 bases. The ends lost 5 bases at V and 8 bases at J; junction bases unmatched: 7. Germline lookup yields CDR1 SEHNR and CDR2 FQNEAQ (reference sequence). This CDR3 spans 13 amino acids. DNA for the CDR3: TGTGCCAGCAGCCTAGGGGGGACAGGAGAAGCTTTCTTT. Protein sequence: CASSLGGTGEAFF.

The V call is TRBV7-9, the J call TRBJ2-7; a weak D match, TRBD2 (6 bases). V shed 5 bases and J shed 6 bases, with 17 bases lying between them. Germline V gene data show CDR1 as SEHNR and CDR2 as FQNEAQ (reference sequence). This CDR3 spans 14 amino acids. CDR3 loop: CASSPRSASVEQYF. The CDR3 DNA reads as TGTGCCAGCAGCCCTCGGTCTGCTAGCGTCGAGCAGTACTTC.

Many counts were recorded for this clone. This rearrangement joins TRBV14 to TRBJ1-2; D remains ambiguous. Germline loops: CDR1 SGHDN, CDR2 FVKESK. V was trimmed by 2 bases and J by 3 bases, leaving 4 bases between them. The CDR3 spans 12 residues. DNA of the CDR3: TGTGCCAGCAGCCAATTAGACTATGGCTACACCTTC. The encoded protein is CASSQLDYGYTF.

A note on this clone: Other DNA sequences in this specimen translate into the identical CDR3. The genes are TRBV7-2 and TRBJ1-5; TRBD1 might be the D (5 bases). V was trimmed by 2 bases and J by 0 bases, leaving 17 bases between them. The CDR3 spans 18 residues. Germline V gene data show CDR1 as SGHTA and CDR2 as FQGNSA. CDR3 nucleotide sequence: TGTGCCAGCAGCTTAAGAGGACAAATAATCGCTAGCAATCAGCCCCAGCATTTT. Its translation is CASSLRGQIIASNQPQHF.

V is TRBV19 and J is TRBJ1-2; D is undetermined. CDR1 and CDR2 (germline): LNHDA, SQIVND (reference sequence). V was clipped by 5 bases and J by 6 bases, with 7 bases between them. The CDR3 extends over 11 amino acids. The CDR3 region is CASSHRNGYTF. The CDR3 DNA reads TGTGCCAGTAGTCACAGAAATGGCTACACCTTC.

This clone was detected only once. The rearrangement links TRBV4-3 to TRBJ1-1, with no clear D. This CDR3 has 15 amino acids. CDR1 and CDR2 (germline): LGHNA, YSLEER. With 0 bases removed from V and 1 base from J, the gap between germline ends came to 9 bases. The CDR3 sequence is CASSQDPRPNTEAFF. The CDR3 coding sequence is TGCGCCAGCAGCCAAGATCCCCGCCCGAACACTGAAGCTTTCTTT.

The chain uses TRBV5-1 and TRBJ2-7; TRBD2 aligns across 13 bases. The germline gives CDR1 SGHRS, CDR2 YFSETQ. Trimming removed 4 bases from V and 0 bases from J; junction bases left unmatched: 7. The CDR3 consists of 17 residues. For the CDR3, the DNA is TGCGCCAGCAGCCTGGGACTAGCGGGGTCCAGCTCCTACGAGCAGTACTTC. As protein: CASSLGLAGSSSYEQYF.

The chain couples TRBV6-1 to TRBJ1-1; a weak D match, TRBD1 (6 bases). The V gene's germline CDR1 is MNHNS and CDR2 SASEGT. The CDR3 is 14 residues long. Trimming pared 5 bases from V and 4 bases from J, leaving 14 bases between. Here the CDR3 DNA reads TGTGCCAGCAGTTATTATGACAGGAGCACTGAAGCTTTCTTT. Protein sequence: CASSYYDRSTEAFF.

This rearrangement joins TRBV6-1 to TRBJ1-1; a possible D gene is TRBD1 (6 bases). CDR1 is MNHNS, CDR2 SASEGT, per germline. This CDR3 has 15 residues. The V end lost 1 base, the J end lost 6 bases, and 15 bases lay between the germline ends. The DNA for the CDR3 is TGTGCCAGCAGTGAAGTCGGCAGGGGTTGGCCTGAAGCTTTCTTT. Protein: CASSEVGRGWPEAFF.

The chain uses TRBV6-5 and TRBJ2-7; 7 bases line up with TRBD2. This CDR3 region has 13 residues. Trimming took 6 bases from V and 0 from J; bases not matched to a gene: 2. Germline V lookup: CDR1 MNHEY, CDR2 SVGAGI. In DNA form, the CDR3 reads TGTGCCAGCAGGGGGGGGAGCTCCTACGAGCAGTACTTC. The encoded protein is CASRGGSSYEQYF.

V and J are TRBV28 and TRBJ1-2; TRBD1 matches 8 bases. The CDR3 is 16 residues long. CDR1 MDHEN and CDR2 SYDVKM come from the germline V gene. J gave up 1 base and V 3 bases, and 7 bases lay outside the gene matches. DNA of the CDR3: TGTGCCAGCAGTTTGGACAGGGCACCTTATAACTATGGCTACACCTTC. It specifies CASSLDRAPYNYGYTF.

The chain uses TRBV6-5 and TRBJ2-7; D is unclear. The germline gives CDR1 MNHEY, CDR2 SVGAGI. The CDR3 length is 12 residues. The V and J ends lost 5 bases and 7 bases respectively, with 12 bases between them. The CDR3 loop is CASSQGLGEQYF. The CDR3 DNA reads TGTGCCAGCAGTCAAGGGTTGGGGGAGCAGTACTTC.

The chain employs TRBV23-1 and TRBJ1-2; 7 positions agree with TRBD1. TRBV23-1 is marked as an open reading frame, function uncertain. This CDR3 region has 16 residues. The junction had 12 bases not matched to a gene; V was cut back by 4 bases and J by 4 bases. As DNA, the CDR3 is TGCGCCAGCAGTCGCCACCCGGGACAGACCCTCTATGGCTACACCTTC. Its protein is CASSRHPGQTLYGYTF.

This clone was counted a single time. The V call is TRBV4-2, the J call TRBJ2-3; 7 bases align to TRBD2. Losses at the gene ends were 1 base for V and 6 bases for J; bases not matched to a gene: 13. The CDR3 consists of 17 residues. CDR1 LGHNA and CDR2 YNFKEQ come from the germline V gene. The CDR3 region has the DNA TGTGCCAGCAGCCAAGTTTCCAGCGGGGTCTGGGGGGATACGCAGTATTTT. Translation: CASSQVSSGVWGDTQYF.

The CDR3 spells CASSLRPDEQYF. Written as DNA, the CDR3 is TGTGCCAGCAGCTTAAGGCCCGACGAGCAGTACTTC. The chain has TRBV7-9 and TRBJ2-7; D unresolved. The germline CDR1 and CDR2 sequences are SEHNR and FQNEAQ (reference sequence). V gave up 2 bases and J gave up 5 bases, with 7 bases separating them. This CDR3 is built from 12 residues.

The V gene is TRBV7-9, the J gene TRBJ2-4; a weak D match, TRBD1 (6 bases). Germline CDR1 and CDR2: SEHNR and FQNEAQ (reference sequence). V lost 7 bases to trimming and J lost 7 bases, with 17 bases between them. The CDR3 runs 14 residues. CDR3 in amino acids: CASTAGTQGNIQYF. The CDR3 region has the DNA TGTGCCAGCACCGCCGGGACACAGGGCAACATTCAGTACTTC.

This clone has more than one count but fewer than ten. The J gene is TRBJ1-1, the V gene TRBV7-9, with D unresolved. V was pared by 2 bases and J by 0 bases, with 4 bases between. This CDR3 contains 13 residues. Looked up from germline, CDR1 is SEHNR and CDR2 is FQNEAQ (reference sequence). This CDR3 is CASSLQVNTEAFF. The CDR3 bases are TGTGCCAGCAGCTTACAGGTGAACACTGAAGCTTTCTTT.

The chain is built from TRBV30 and TRBJ2-7, with 8 bases aligning to TRBD1. Trimming at V came to 1 base and at J to 3 bases, leaving 5 bases not matched to a gene. CDR3 size: 14 residues. In germline, CDR1 is GTSNPN, CDR2 SVGIG (reference sequence). The CDR3 spells CAWSGDRIHYEQYF. CDR3 in DNA: TGTGCCTGGAGTGGGGACAGGATACACTACGAGCAGTACTTC.

The chain carries TRBV2 and TRBJ2-3; D is possibly TRBD1 (5 bases). Between the trimmed V and J ends, which lost 6 bases and 5 bases, there was a span of 9 bases. This CDR3 is built from 12 residues. Germline assignment: CDR1 SNHLY and CDR2 FYNNEI. CDR3 loop: CASSRVVDTQYF. CDR3 nucleotides: TGTGCCAGCAGCAGGGTCGTAGATACGCAGTATTTT.